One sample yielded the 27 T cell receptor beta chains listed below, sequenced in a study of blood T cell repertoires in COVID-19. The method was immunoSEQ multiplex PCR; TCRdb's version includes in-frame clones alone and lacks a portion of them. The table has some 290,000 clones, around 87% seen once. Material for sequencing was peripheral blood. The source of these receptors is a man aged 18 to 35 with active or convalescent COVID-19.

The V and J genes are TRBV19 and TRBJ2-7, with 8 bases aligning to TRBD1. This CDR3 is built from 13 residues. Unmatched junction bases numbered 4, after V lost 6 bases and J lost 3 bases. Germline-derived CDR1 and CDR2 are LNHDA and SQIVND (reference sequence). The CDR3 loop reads CASSGQGIYEQYF. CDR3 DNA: TGTGCCAGTAGCGGACAGGGAATCTACGAGCAGTACTTC.

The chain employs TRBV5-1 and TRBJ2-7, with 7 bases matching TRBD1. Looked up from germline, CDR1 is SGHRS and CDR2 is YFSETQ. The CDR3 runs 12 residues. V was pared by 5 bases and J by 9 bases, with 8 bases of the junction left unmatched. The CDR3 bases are TGCGCCAGCAGTTCCACAGGGGAACGGCAGTACTTC. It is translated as CASSSTGERQYF. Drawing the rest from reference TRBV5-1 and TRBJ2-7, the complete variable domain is KAGVTQTPRYLIKTRGQQVTLSCSPISGHRSVSWYQQTPGQGLQFLFEYFSETQRNKGNFPGRFSGRQFSNSRSEMNVSTLELGDSALYLCASSSTGERQYFGPGTRLTVT.

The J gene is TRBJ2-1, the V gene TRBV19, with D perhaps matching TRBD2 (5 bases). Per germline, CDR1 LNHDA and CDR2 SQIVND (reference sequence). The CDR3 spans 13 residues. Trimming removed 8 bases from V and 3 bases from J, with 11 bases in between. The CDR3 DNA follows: TGTGCCAGTCGACTATCAAGCTACAATGAGCAGTTCTTC. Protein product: CASRLSSYNEQFF.

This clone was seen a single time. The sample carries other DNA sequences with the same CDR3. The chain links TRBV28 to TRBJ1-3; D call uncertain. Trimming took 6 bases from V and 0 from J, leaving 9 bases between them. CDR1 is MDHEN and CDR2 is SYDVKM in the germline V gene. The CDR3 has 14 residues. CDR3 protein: CASSGGSSGNTIYF. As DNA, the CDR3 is TGTGCCAGCAGCGGCGGGTCCTCTGGAAACACCATATATTTT.

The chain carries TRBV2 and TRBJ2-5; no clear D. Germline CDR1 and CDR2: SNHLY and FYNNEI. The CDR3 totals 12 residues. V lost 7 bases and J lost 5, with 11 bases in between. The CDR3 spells CASTERLETQYF. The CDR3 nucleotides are TGTGCCAGCACAGAGAGACTGGAGACCCAGTACTTC.

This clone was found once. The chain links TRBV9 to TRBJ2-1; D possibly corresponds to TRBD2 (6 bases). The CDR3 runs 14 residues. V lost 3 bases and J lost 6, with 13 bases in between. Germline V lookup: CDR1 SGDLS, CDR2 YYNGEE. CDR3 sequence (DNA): TGTGCCAGCAGCGACCTAGGAGGGGTCAATGAGCAGTTCTTC. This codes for CASSDLGGVNEQFF. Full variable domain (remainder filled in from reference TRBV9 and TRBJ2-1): DSGVTQTPKHLITATGQRVTLRCSPRSGDLSVYWYQQSLDQGLQFLIQYYNGEERAKGNILERFSAQQFPDLHSELNLSSLELGDSALYFCASSDLGGVNEQFFGPGTRLTVL.

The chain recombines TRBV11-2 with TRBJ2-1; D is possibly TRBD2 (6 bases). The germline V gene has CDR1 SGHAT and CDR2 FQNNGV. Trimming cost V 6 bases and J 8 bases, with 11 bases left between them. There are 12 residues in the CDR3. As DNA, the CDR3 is TGTGCCAGCAGAGATGGGGGGTATGAGCAGTTCTTC. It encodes CASRDGGYEQFF.

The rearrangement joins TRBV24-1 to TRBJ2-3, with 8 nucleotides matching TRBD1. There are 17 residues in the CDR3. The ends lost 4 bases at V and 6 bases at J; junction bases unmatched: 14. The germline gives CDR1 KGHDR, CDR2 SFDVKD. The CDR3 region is CATSDPRTGIGKDTQYF. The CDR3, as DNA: TGTGCCACCAGTGACCCGAGGACAGGGATAGGAAAGGATACGCAGTATTTT.

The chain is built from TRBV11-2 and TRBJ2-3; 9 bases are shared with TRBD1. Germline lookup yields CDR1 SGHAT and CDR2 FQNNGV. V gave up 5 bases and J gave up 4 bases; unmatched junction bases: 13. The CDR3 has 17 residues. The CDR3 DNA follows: TGTGCCAGCAGCCGTACCTGGGGGACAGGGAGCCCAGATACGCAGTATTTT. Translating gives CASSRTWGTGSPDTQYF.

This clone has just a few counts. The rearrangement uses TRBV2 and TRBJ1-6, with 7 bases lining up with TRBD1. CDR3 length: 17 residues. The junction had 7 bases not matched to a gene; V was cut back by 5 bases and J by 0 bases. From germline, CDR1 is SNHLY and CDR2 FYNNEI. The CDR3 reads CASSPGQLSSYNSPLHF. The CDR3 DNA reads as TGTGCCAGCAGTCCGGGACAGCTGAGCTCCTATAATTCACCCCTCCACTTT. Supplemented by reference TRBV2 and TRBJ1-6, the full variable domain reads EPEVTQTPSHQVTQMGQEVILRCVPISNHLYFYWYRQILGQKVEFLVSFYNNEISEKSEIFDDQFSVERPDGSNFTLKIRSTKLEDSAMYFCASSPGQLSSYNSPLHFGNGTRLTVT.

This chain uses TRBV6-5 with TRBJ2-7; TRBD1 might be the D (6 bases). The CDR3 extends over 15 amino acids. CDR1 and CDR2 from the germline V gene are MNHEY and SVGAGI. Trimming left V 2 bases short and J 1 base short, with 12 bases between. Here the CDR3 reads CASSYTLQGSYEQYF. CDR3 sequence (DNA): TGTGCCAGCAGTTACACCTTACAGGGATCCTACGAGCAGTACTTC.

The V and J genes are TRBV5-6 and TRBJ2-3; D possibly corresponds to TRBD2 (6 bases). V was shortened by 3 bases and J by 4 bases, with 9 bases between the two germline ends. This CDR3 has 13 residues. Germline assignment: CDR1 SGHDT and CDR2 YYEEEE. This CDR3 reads CASSSPGADTQYF. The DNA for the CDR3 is TGTGCCAGCAGCTCCCCGGGGGCAGATACGCAGTATTTT.

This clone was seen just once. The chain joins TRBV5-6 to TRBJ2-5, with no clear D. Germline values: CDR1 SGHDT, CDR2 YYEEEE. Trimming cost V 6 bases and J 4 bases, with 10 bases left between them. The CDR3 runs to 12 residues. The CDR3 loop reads CASTSYRETQYF. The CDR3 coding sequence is TGTGCCAGCACCTCGTATCGAGAGACCCAGTACTTC.

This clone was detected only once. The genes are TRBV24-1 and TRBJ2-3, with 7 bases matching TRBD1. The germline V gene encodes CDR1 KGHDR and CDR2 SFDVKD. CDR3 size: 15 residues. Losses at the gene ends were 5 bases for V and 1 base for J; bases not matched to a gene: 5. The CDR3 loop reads CATSGRDRRTDTQYF. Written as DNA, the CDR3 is TGTGCCACCAGTGGTCGGGACAGACGCACAGATACGCAGTATTTT.

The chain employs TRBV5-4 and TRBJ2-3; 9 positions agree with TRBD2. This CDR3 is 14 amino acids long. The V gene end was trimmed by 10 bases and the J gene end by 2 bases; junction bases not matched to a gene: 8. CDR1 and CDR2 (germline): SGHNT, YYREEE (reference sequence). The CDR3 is CAFRLAVITDTQYF. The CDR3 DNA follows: TGTGCCTTCCGACTAGCGGTAATCACAGATACGCAGTATTTT.

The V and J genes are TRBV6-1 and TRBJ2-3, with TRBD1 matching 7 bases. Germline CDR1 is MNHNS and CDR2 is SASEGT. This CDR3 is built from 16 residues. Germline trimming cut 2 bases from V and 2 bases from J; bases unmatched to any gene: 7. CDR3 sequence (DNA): TGTGCCAGCAGTGAAATTTATAAGGGGGCCACAGATACGCAGTATTTT. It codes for CASSEIYKGATDTQYF.

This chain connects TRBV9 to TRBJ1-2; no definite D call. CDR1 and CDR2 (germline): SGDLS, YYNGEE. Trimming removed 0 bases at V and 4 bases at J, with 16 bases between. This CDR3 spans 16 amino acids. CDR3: CASSVGSGSALYGYTF. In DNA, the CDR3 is TGTGCCAGCAGCGTAGGCTCAGGCTCCGCGCTCTATGGCTACACCTTC.

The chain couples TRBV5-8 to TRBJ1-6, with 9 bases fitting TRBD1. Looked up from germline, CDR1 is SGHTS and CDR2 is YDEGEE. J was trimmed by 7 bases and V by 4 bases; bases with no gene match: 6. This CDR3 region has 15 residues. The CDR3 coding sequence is TGTGCCAGCAGCAACTCCGGGACAGGGAATTCACCCCTCCACTTT. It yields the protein CASSNSGTGNSPLHF. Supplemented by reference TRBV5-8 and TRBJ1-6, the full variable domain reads EAGVTQSPTHLIKTRGQQATLRCSPISGHTSVYWYQQALGLGLQFLLWYDEGEERNRGNFPPRFSGRQFPNYSSELNVNALELEDSALYLCASSNSGTGNSPLHFGNGTRLTVT.

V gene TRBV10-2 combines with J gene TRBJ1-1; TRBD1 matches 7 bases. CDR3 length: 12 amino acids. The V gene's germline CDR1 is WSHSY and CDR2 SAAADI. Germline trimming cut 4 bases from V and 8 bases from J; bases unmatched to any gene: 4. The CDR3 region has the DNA TGCGCCAGCAGTGTTGACAGGGAGGAAGCTTTCTTT. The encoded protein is CASSVDREEAFF.

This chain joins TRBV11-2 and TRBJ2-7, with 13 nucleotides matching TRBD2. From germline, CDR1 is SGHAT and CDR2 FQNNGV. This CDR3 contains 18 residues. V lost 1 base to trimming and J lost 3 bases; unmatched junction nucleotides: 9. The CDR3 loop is CASSLGRLAGGQYYEQYF. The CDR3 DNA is TGTGCCAGCAGCTTAGGTAGACTAGCGGGGGGACAATACTACGAGCAGTACTTC.

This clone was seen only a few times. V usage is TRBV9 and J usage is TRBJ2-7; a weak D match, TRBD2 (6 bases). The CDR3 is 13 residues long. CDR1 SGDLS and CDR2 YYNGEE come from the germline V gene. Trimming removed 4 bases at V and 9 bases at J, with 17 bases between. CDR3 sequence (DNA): TGTGCCAGCAGCCTTACTCTTGAGGGAGGGCAGTACTTC. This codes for CASSLTLEGGQYF.

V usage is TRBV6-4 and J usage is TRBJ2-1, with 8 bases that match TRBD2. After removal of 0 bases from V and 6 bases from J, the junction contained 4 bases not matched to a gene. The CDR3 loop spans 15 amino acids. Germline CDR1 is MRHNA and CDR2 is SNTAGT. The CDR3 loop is CASSDSGGTSNEQFF. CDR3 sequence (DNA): TGTGCCAGCAGTGACTCAGGCGGGACTAGCAATGAGCAGTTCTTC.

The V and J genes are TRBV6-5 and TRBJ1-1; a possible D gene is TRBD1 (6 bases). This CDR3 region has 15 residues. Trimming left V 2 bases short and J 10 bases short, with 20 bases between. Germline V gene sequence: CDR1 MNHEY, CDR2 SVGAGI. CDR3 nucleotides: TGTGCCAGCAGTTACGGGGTCGGGAACAGGGTCGTAGCTTTCTTT. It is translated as CASSYGVGNRVVAFF.

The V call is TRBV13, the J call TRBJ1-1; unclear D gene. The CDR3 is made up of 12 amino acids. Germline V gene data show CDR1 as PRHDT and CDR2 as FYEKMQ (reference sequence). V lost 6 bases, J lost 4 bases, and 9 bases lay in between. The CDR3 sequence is CASSHGITEAFF. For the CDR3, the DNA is TGTGCCAGCAGTCACGGGATCACTGAAGCTTTCTTT.

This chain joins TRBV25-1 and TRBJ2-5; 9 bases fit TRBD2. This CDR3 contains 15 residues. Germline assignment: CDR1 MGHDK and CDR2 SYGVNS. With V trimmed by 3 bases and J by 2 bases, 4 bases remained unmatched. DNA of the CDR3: TGTGCCAGCAGTGAGTCGAGCGGGGGGCAAGAGACCCAGTACTTC. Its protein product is CASSESSGGQETQYF.

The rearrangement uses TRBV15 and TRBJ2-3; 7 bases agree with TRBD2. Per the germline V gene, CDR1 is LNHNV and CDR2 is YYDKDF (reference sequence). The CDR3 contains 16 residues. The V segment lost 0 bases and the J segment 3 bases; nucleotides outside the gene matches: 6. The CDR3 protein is CATSRDLGGGTDTQYF. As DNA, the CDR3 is TGTGCCACCAGCAGAGATCTTGGGGGGGGGACAGATACGCAGTATTTT.

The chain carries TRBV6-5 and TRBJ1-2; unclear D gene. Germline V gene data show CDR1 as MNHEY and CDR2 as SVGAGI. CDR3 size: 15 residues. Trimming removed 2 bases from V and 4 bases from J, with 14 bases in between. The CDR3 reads CASSYKLFSGYGYTF. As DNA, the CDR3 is TGTGCCAGCAGTTACAAGTTGTTCTCGGGCTATGGCTACACCTTC.